One sample yielded the 19 T cell receptor beta chains listed below, sequenced in a study of early T cells in non-severe SARS-CoV-2 infection. In TCRdb, the 5' RACE reads were re-called with MiXCR into one record per CDR3 protein. In the table there are under 70,000 distinct CDR3 sequences, more than 9% of which are singletons. Material for sequencing was whole blood. The receptor source for this set is an adult who was a healthcare worker with PCR-confirmed SARS-CoV-2 infection or an uninfected control (not recorded which).

The chain carries TRBV18 and TRBJ2-7; 8 bases map to TRBD1. The CDR3 loop spans 16 amino acids. V gave up 6 bases and J gave up 7 bases; unmatched junction bases: 17. Germline V lookup: CDR1 KGHSH, CDR2 LQKENI. CDR3 in DNA: TGTGCCAGCTCTGAAGGACAGGGATTAACACTAGCTGAGCAGTACTTC. This sequence encodes CASSEGQGLTLAEQYF.

In this sample, this clonotype turned up many times. This chain joins TRBV5-6 and TRBJ2-6; D is unclear. This CDR3 is 15 amino acids long. The V gene lost 3 bases and the J gene lost 1 base, with 8 bases spanning the gap. Germline V gene lookup returns CDR1 SGHDT and CDR2 YYEEEE. The CDR3 nucleotides read TGTGCCAGCAGCTCCAGGTGGTCTGGGGCCAACGTCCTGACTTTC. Encoded protein: CASSSRWSGANVLTF.

This clonotype has a count of ten or more. V gene TRBV6-6 combines with J gene TRBJ2-5; D remains unclear. Germline V gene sequence: CDR1 MNHNY, CDR2 SVGAGI (reference sequence). This CDR3 region has 12 residues. V was clipped by 2 bases and J by 4 bases, with 5 bases between them. Written as DNA, the CDR3 is TGTGCCAGCAGTTACGGCGGAGAGACCCAGTACTTC. Translation: CASSYGGETQYF.

The chain uses TRBV9 and TRBJ2-3, with D possibly TRBD1 on 7 matching bases. The CDR3 is 16 amino acids. Germline lookup yields CDR1 SGDLS and CDR2 YYNGEE. Between the trimmed V and J ends, which lost 0 bases and 3 bases, there was a span of 14 bases. This CDR3 reads CASSVAGGQRTDTQYF. The CDR3 DNA is TGTGCCAGCAGCGTAGCCGGGGGACAGAGAACAGATACGCAGTATTTT.

The chain is built from TRBV30 and TRBJ2-7, with 7 bases aligning to TRBD1. With V trimmed by 3 bases and J by 6 bases, 2 bases remained unmatched. The CDR3 is 11 residues long. Germline V gene sequence: CDR1 GTSNPN, CDR2 SVGIG (reference sequence). The CDR3: CAWRTGSEQYF. The CDR3 region has the DNA TGTGCCTGGAGGACAGGGTCCGAGCAGTACTTC.

This clonotype occurred many times. The genes are TRBV11-3 and TRBJ2-7; 13 positions match TRBD2. The CDR3 covers 16 residues. Unmatched junction bases numbered 4, after V lost 3 bases and J lost 2 bases. Germline V lookup: CDR1 SGHNT, CDR2 YENEEA. CDR3 loop: CASSFAGLAGAYEQYF. DNA of the CDR3: TGTGCCAGCAGCTTTGCCGGACTAGCGGGGGCCTACGAGCAGTACTTC.

This clonotype is deemed medium-sized. The V and J genes are TRBV6-6 and TRBJ1-5, with D unresolved. This CDR3 comprises 12 residues. V lost 6 bases and J lost 5, with 8 bases in between. Germline CDR1 reads MNHNY; CDR2 reads SVGAGI (reference sequence). Written as DNA, the CDR3 is TGTGCCAGCAGCCCGCTGGATCAGCCCCAGCATTTT. Its protein is CASSPLDQPQHF.

The genes are TRBV11-2 and TRBJ2-7; D might be TRBD1 or TRBD2, each matching 5 bases. Germline-derived CDR1 and CDR2 are SGHAT and FQNNGV. Trimming removed 0 bases at V and 6 bases at J, with 15 bases between. This CDR3 is 15 amino acids long. The CDR3 coding sequence is TGTGCCAGCAGCTTAGAAGGCAGGGCGGGCTCCGAGCAGTACTTC. As protein: CASSLEGRAGSEQYF. The whole variable domain, filled in from reference TRBV11-2 and TRBJ2-7, reads EAGVAQSPRYKIIEKRQSVAFWCNPISGHATLYWYQQILGQGPKLLIQFQNNGVVDDSQLPKDRFSAERLKGVDSTLKIQPAKLEDSAVYLCASSLEGRAGSEQYFGPGTRLTVT.

This clonotype was found a few times. The rearrangement joins TRBV29-1 to TRBJ1-1, with D perhaps TRBD1 (5 bases). The CDR3 has 15 amino acids. The germline V gene encodes CDR1 SQVTM and CDR2 ANQGSEA. V was pared by 7 bases and J by 3 bases, with 21 bases between. The CDR3 protein is CSGHYGGGDYTEAFF. CDR3 bases: TGCAGCGGACACTATGGCGGGGGGGACTACACTGAAGCTTTCTTT.

This clonotype was observed a handful of times. This rearrangement joins TRBV7-2 to TRBJ2-7, with D tentatively TRBD1 (5 bases). The germline gives CDR1 SGHTA, CDR2 FQGNSA. CDR3 length: 14 residues. Trimming left V 2 bases short and J 7 bases short, with 15 bases between. The CDR3 bases are TGTGCCAGCAGCTTAAGTGCGGCCCCAGGGGAGCAGTACTTC. Its protein is CASSLSAAPGEQYF.

In its sample, this clonotype was seen many times. The chain is built from TRBV3-1 and TRBJ2-2, with 10 bases identical to TRBD2. Germline values: CDR1 LGHDT, CDR2 YNNKEL (reference sequence). The CDR3 sequence is 19 residues long. V was pared by 0 bases and J by 4 bases, with 11 bases of the junction left unmatched. The CDR3, as DNA: TGTGCCAGCAGCCAAGATCTTGTGGGCCTAGCGGGGGCCACCGGGGAGCTGTTTTTT. This encodes CASSQDLVGLAGATGELFF. Drawing the rest from reference TRBV3-1 and TRBJ2-2, the complete variable domain is DTAVSQTPKYLVTQMGNDKSIKCEQNLGHDTMYWYKQDSKKFLKIMFSYNNKELIINETVPNRFSPKSPDKAHLNLHINSLELGDSAVYFCASSQDLVGLAGATGELFFGEGSRLTVL.

This clonotype occurred many times. V gene TRBV14 combines with J gene TRBJ1-1, with TRBD1 as a possible D gene (6 bases). Trimming shortened V by 4 bases and J by 1 base, and 7 bases separated the two germline ends. CDR3 length: 13 amino acids. Germline CDR1 and CDR2: SGHDN and FVKESK. The CDR3 loop reads CASSRTANTEAFF. In DNA, the CDR3 is TGTGCCAGCAGCCGGACAGCGAACACTGAAGCTTTCTTT.

This clonotype came up many times. The chain carries TRBV19 and TRBJ1-5, with D tentatively TRBD1 (5 bases). Per germline, CDR1 LNHDA and CDR2 SQIVND (reference sequence). The CDR3 runs to 15 residues. The V end was cut by 7 bases, the J end by 3 bases, with 16 bases between. CDR3 sequence: CASMGRVGLNQPQHF. The CDR3 DNA follows: TGTGCCAGTATGGGACGCGTCGGGCTCAATCAGCCCCAGCATTTT. Full variable domain (outside the CDR3, taken from reference TRBV19 and TRBJ1-5): DGGITQSPKYLFRKEGQNVTLSCEQNLNHDAMYWYRQDPGQGLRLIYYSQIVNDFQKGDIAEGYSVSREKKESFPLTVTSAQKNPTAFYLCASMGRVGLNQPQHFGDGTRLSIL.

This clonotype was detected ten times or more. The chain has TRBV2 and TRBJ2-3; D perhaps matches TRBD2 (6 bases). Trimming cost V 0 bases and J 2 bases, with 12 bases left between them. Germline CDR1 and CDR2: SNHLY and FYNNEI. CDR3 length: 16 amino acids. The CDR3 protein is CASSEALGLNTDTQYF. The DNA for the CDR3 is TGTGCCAGCAGTGAAGCGCTTGGACTAAACACAGATACGCAGTATTTT.

This clonotype was observed a few times. J is TRBJ2-1 and V is TRBV11-2, with a tentative D call TRBD1 (5 bases). Deletions cut 3 bases from V and 9 bases from J, with 21 bases between. CDR1 and CDR2 (germline): SGHAT, FQNNGV. This CDR3 contains 16 residues. The CDR3 DNA reads as TGTGCCAGCAGCTTCAGGGATTCCCGTATGGGTATTGAGCAGTTCTTC. Protein sequence: CASSFRDSRMGIEQFF.

Only a few counts were recorded for this clonotype. The chain combines TRBV28 with TRBJ2-7; tentatively, D is TRBD1 (5 bases). Germline values: CDR1 MDHEN, CDR2 SYDVKM. There are 13 residues in the CDR3. V lost 6 bases, J lost 3 bases, and 12 bases lay in between. The CDR3 loop is CASSPPTDYEQYF. CDR3 sequence (DNA): TGTGCCAGCAGCCCTCCGACAGACTACGAGCAGTACTTC. The full variable domain, its missing parts supplied by reference TRBV28 and TRBJ2-7, is DVKVTQSSRYLVKRTGEKVFLECVQDMDHENMFWYRQDPGLGLRLIYFSYDVKMKEKGDIPEGYSVSREKKERFSLILESASTNQTSMYLCASSPPTDYEQYFGPGTRLTVT.

This clonotype was found many times. This chain uses TRBV19 with TRBJ2-7; a possible D gene is TRBD1 (6 bases). Germline V gene data show CDR1 as LNHDA and CDR2 as SQIVND (reference sequence). Trimming took off 2 bases at V and 4 bases at J, with 15 bases between the two ends. This CDR3 is built from 15 residues. CDR3 DNA: TGTGCCAGTAGTATAAAGGACAGTCGCAGTTACGAGCAGTACTTC. Translated: CASSIKDSRSYEQYF.

Many counts were recorded for this clonotype. The chain couples TRBV13 to TRBJ2-7; 7 bases match TRBD1. There are 17 residues in the CDR3. V shed 3 bases and J 0 bases; nucleotides not matched to a gene: 11. The germline V gene encodes CDR1 PRHDT and CDR2 FYEKMQ (reference sequence). The CDR3 DNA is TGTGCCAGCAGCTTGACGGACAGGTCATTTAGCTCCTACGAGCAGTACTTC. It encodes CASSLTDRSFSSYEQYF. Full variable domain (missing parts from reference TRBV13 and TRBJ2-7): AAGVIQSPRHLIKEKRETATLKCYPIPRHDTVYWYQQGPGQDPQFLISFYEKMQSDKGSIPDRFSAQQFSDYHSELNMSSLELGDSALYFCASSLTDRSFSSYEQYFGPGTRLTVT.

The sample holds a few counts of this clonotype. This sequence joins TRBV19 and TRBJ1-5, with D hard to call. Trimming pared 6 bases from V and 0 bases from J, leaving 12 bases between. The CDR3 has 15 residues. CDR1 is LNHDA, CDR2 SQIVND, per germline (reference sequence). In DNA form, the CDR3 reads TGTGCCAGTAGCCGAGCGCGCGATAGCAATCAGCCCCAGCATTTT. Its protein product is CASSRARDSNQPQHF.